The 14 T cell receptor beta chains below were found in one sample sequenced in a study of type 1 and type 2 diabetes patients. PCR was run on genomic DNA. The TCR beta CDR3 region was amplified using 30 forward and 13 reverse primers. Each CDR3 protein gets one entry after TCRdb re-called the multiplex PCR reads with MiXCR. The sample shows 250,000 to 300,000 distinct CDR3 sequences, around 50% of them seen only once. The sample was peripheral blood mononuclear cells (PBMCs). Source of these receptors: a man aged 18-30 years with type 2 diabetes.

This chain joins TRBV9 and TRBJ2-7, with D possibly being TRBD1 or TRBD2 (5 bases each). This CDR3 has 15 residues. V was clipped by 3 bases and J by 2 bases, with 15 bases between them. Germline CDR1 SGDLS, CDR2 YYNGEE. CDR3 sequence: CASSGGKGTAYEQYF. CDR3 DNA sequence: TGTGCCAGCAGCGGGGGGAAGGGTACGGCCTACGAGCAGTACTTC. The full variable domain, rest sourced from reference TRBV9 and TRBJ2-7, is DSGVTQTPKHLITATGQRVTLRCSPRSGDLSVYWYQQSLDQGLQFLIQYYNGEERAKGNILERFSAQQFPDLHSELNLSSLELGDSALYFCASSGGKGTAYEQYFGPGTRLTVT.

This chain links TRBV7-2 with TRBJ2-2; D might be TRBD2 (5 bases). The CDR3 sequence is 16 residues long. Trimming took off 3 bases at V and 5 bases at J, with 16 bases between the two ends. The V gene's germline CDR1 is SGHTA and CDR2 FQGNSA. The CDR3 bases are TGTGCCAGCAGCTTTCAAGGGAGTCCGGAAACCGGGGAGCTGTTTTTT. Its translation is CASSFQGSPETGELFF.

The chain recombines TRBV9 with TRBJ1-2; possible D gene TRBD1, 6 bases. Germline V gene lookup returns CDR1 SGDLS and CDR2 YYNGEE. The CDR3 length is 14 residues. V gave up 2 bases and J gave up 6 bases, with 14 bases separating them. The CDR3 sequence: CASSVAPGGDGYTF. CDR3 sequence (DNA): TGTGCCAGCAGCGTGGCCCCCGGGGGCGATGGCTACACCTTC.

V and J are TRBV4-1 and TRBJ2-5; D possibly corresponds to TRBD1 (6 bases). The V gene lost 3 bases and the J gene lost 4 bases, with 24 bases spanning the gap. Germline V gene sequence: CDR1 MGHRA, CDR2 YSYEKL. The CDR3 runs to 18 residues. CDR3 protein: CASSHLPTGTMEGETQYF. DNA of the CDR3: TGCGCCAGCAGCCACCTGCCGACCGGGACAATGGAAGGAGAGACCCAGTACTTC.

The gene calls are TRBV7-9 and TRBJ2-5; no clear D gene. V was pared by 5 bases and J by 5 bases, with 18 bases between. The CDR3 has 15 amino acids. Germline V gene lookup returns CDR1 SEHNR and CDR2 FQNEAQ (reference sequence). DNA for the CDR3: TGTGCCAGCAGCGAAATCGTCCTAGGCTCGGAGACCCAGTACTTC. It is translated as CASSEIVLGSETQYF.

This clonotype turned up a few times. CDR3 protein: CASSAGQGRNYGYTF. The CDR3 DNA reads TGTGCCAGCAGCGCGGGACAGGGGCGTAACTATGGCTACACCTTC. The chain combines TRBV9 with TRBJ1-2, with TRBD1 identical over 10 bases. Per germline, CDR1 SGDLS and CDR2 YYNGEE. This CDR3 is 15 amino acids long. Trimming removed 3 bases from V and 1 base from J; junction bases left unmatched: 3. The variable domain in full, completed from reference TRBV9 and TRBJ1-2, reads DSGVTQTPKHLITATGQRVTLRCSPRSGDLSVYWYQQSLDQGLQFLIQYYNGEERAKGNILERFSAQQFPDLHSELNLSSLELGDSALYFCASSAGQGRNYGYTFGSGTRLTVV.

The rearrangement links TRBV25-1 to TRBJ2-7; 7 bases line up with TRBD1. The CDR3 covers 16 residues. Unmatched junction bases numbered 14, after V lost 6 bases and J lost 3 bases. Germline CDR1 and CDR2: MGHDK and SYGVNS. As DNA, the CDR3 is TGTGCCAGCAGCCACCGGTCTTTGGGGACAGACTACGAGCAGTACTTC. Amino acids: CASSHRSLGTDYEQYF.

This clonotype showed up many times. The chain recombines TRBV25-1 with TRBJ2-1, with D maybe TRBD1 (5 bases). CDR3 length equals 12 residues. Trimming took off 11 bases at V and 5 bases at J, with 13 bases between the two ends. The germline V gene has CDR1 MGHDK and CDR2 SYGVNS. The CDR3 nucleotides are TGTGCCTTCCTCCTCAGGGACAATGAGCAGTTCTTC. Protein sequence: CAFLLRDNEQFF. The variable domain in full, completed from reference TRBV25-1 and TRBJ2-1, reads EADIYQTPRYLVIGTGKKITLECSQTMGHDKMYWYQQDPGMELHLIHYSYGVNSTEKGDLSSESTVSRIRTEHFPLTLESARPSHTSQYLCAFLLRDNEQFFGPGTRLTVL.

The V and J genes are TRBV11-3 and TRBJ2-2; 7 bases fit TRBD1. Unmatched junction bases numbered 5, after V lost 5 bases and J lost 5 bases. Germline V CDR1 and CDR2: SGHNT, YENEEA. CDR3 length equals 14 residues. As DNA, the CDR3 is TGTGCCAGCAGCGAACCAGGGGGAACCGGGGAGCTGTTTTTT. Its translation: CASSEPGGTGELFF.

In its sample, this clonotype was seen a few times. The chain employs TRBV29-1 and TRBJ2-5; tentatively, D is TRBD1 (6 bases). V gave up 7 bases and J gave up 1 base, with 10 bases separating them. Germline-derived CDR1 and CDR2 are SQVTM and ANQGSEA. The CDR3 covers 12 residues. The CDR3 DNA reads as TGCAGCGGAGGACAGTCCCAAGAGACCCAGTACTTC. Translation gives CSGGQSQETQYF.

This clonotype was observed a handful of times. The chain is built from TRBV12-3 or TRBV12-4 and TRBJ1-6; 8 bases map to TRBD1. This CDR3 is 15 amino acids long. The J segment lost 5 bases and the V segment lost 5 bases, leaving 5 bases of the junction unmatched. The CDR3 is CASSRTGNDNSPLHF. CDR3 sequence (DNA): TGTGCCAGCAGTAGGACAGGGAACGATAATTCACCCCTCCACTTT.

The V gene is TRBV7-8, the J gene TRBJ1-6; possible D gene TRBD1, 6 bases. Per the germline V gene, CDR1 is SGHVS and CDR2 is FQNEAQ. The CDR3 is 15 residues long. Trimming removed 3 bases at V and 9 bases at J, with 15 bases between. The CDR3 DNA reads TGTGCCAGCAGCTTTGCGGGGGGCTGGGGTTCACCCCTCCACTTT. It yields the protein CASSFAGGWGSPLHF. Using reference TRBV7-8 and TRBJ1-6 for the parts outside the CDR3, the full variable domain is GAGVSQSPRYKVAKRGQDVALRCDPISGHVSLFWYQQALGQGPEFLTYFQNEAQLDKSGLPSDRFFAERPEGSVSTLKIQRTQQEDSAVYLCASSFAGGWGSPLHFGNGTRLTVT.

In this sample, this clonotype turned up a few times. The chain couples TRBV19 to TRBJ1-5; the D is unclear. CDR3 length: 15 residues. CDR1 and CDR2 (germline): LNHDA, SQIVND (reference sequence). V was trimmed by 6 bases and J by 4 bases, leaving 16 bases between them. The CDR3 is CASRRVIQRNQPQHF. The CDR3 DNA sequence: TGTGCCAGTAGAAGGGTCATCCAGAGGAATCAGCCCCAGCATTTT.

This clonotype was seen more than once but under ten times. The CDR3 region has the DNA TGCGCCAGCAGTGAGTCGGTAGCGGGAGAAGGAGGGACCCAGTACTTC. Protein sequence: CASSESVAGEGGTQYF. The chain uses TRBV10-1 and TRBJ2-5, with TRBD2 matching over 9 bases. The V and J ends lost 0 bases and 7 bases, in that order; junction bases with no gene match: 9. The germline V gene has CDR1 WNHNN and CDR2 SYGVQD (reference sequence). The CDR3 length is 16 residues.